This TCR beta chain was retrieved from a study of blood T cell repertoires in COVID-19. Study information: Some COVID-19 samples were acute and others convalescent; all came from the United States, Italy and Spain.

J was trimmed by 6 bases and V by 3 bases; bases with no gene match: 8. Germline V gene data show CDR1 as LGHNA and CDR2 as YNFKEQ. This CDR3 has 15 amino acids. Method: immunoSEQ multiplex PCR; TCRdb's copy keeps in-frame clones and lacks some. The data hold fewer than 350,000 clones, with 85% observed a single time. This clone was counted a few times. People in the exposed group encountered a COVID-19 case within 2 weeks before entering the study. This receptor was obtained from a woman aged 25-40 years who had been exposed to COVID-19. The chain couples TRBV4-2 to TRBJ2-3, with 8 positions matching TRBD1. Sequencing used PBMCs or T cells enriched from blood (not recorded which). This chain's CDR3 is CASSHGQGGMDTQYF. In DNA form, the CDR3 reads TGTGCCAGCAGCCACGGACAGGGTGGGATGGATACGCAGTATTTT.